This TCR beta chain is from a study of shared clonotypes between healthy human individuals. Some clones are missing from TCRdb's copy, which holds only in-frame ones; the method was immunoSEQ multiplex PCR. This table holds about 480,000 clones, approximately 79% found once. This sequence was found in a woman aged 35 to 49 in good health. Some clones in this sample may be carry-over from other donors' samples. Sequenced material: PBMCs.

As DNA, the CDR3 is TGTGCCAGCACCAAGACAGGGGGCCCCTACGAGCAGTACTTC. It is translated as CASTKTGGPYEQYF. The chain has TRBV28 and TRBJ2-7; the match to TRBD1 covers 10 bases. Trimming took 7 bases from V and 2 from J; bases not matched to a gene: 5. From germline, CDR1 is MDHEN and CDR2 SYDVKM. CDR3 length: 14 residues. The full variable domain, completed using reference TRBV28 and TRBJ2-7, is DVKVTQSSRYLVKRTGEKVFLECVQDMDHENMFWYRQDPGLGLRLIYFSYDVKMKEKGDIPEGYSVSREKKERFSLILESASTNQTSMYLCASTKTGGPYEQYFGPGTRLTVT.